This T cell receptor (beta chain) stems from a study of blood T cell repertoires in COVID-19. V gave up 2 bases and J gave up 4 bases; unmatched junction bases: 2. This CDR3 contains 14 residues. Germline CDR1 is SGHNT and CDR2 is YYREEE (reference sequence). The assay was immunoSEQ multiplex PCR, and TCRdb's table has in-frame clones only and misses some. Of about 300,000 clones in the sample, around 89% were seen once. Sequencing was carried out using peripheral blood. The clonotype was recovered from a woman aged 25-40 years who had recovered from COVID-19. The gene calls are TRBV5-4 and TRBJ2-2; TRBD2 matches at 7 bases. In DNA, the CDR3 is TGTGCCAGCAGCTTATGGGGGGGCACCGGGGAGCTGTTTTTT. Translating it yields CASSLWGGTGELFF.